The clone carrying this T cell receptor beta chain was seen only a few times. Its antigen remains unidentified. This sample was included in a study of regulatory T cells in long-lasting Graves disease. Study results and limitations: With persistent disease, TRBV28, TRBJ1-2 and TRBJ2-5 were the favored segments.

Time point here: persistent/refractory GD, antithyroid drugs over 5 years with positive TRAb. TCR sequences were obtained from RNA taken from PBMCs. Per the germline V gene, CDR1 is MNHNS and CDR2 is SASEGT. J lost 3 bases, V lost 6 bases, and 4 bases had no gene match. This CDR3 has 14 amino acids. Construction of the TCR beta libraries employed iRepertoire HTBI primers in conjunction with Arm-PCR of CDR3 regions. TCRdb itself ran the multiplex PCR reads through MiXCR, one entry per CDR3 protein. The sample shows some 370,000 distinct CDR3 sequences, about 23% of them seen only once. Specimen: peripheral blood mononuclear cells (PBMCs), collected when the disease was refractory, from a patient treated with antithyroid drugs. This sequence originates from a woman aged 40 to 55 with Graves disease. The chain combines TRBV6-1 with TRBJ2-3; 9 bases map to TRBD2. In nucleotides, the CDR3 is TGTGCCAGCAGGGTAGCGGGGGTGACAGATACGCAGTATTTT. This translates into CASRVAGVTDTQYF.